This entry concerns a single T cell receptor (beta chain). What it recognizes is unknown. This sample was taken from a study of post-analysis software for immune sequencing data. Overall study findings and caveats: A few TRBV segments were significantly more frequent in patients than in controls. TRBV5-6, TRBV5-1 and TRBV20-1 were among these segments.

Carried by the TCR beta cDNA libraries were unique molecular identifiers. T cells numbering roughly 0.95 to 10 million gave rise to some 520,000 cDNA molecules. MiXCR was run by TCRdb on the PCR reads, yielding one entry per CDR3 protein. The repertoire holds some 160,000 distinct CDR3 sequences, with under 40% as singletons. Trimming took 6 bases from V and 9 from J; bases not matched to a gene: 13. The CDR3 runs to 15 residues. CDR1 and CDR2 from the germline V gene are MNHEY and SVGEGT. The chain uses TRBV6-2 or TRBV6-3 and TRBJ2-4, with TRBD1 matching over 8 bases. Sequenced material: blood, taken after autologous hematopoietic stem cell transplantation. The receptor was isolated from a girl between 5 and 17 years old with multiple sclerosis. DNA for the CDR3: TGTGCCAGCAGCCCTTCGGACAGGGTAATTAGCATTCAGTACTTC. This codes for CASSPSDRVISIQYF.